Following are 5 T cell receptor beta chains from one sample sequenced in a study of CD4 T cells in relation to SARS-CoV-2 and coronaviruses. These receptors are not linked to any known antigen. The table came from immunoSEQ multiplex PCR; TCRdb's copy has only in-frame clones and leaves some out. The sample gives about 43,000 clones, more than 65% of which show up once; 1.4% is in the top ten. Sequencing was carried out using naive CD4+ T cells from PBMCs, cultured in vitro. Subset in this sample: naive CD4+ T cells isolated by negative enrichment. Receptors originate from an adult with COVID-19.

This rearrangement joins TRBV7-9 to TRBJ2-1; 8 bases map to TRBD2. The CDR3 has 14 residues. Germline CDR1 SEHNR, CDR2 FQNEAQ (reference sequence). V trimming: 1 base; J trimming: 7 bases; junction bases outside the gene matches: 3. CDR3 nucleotide sequence: TGTGCCAGCAGCTTAGTGGGACTAGAGAATGAGCAGTTCTTC. Amino acids: CASSLVGLENEQFF.

The chain links TRBV7-2 to TRBJ2-2, with TRBD2 identical over 9 bases. CDR3 length: 15 amino acids. Germline-derived CDR1 and CDR2 are SGHTA and FQGNSA. Trimming at V came to 8 bases and at J to 3 bases, leaving 7 bases not matched to a gene. The CDR3: CASGTLAGYTGELFF. Written as DNA, the CDR3 is TGTGCCAGCGGCACGCTAGCGGGATACACCGGGGAGCTGTTTTTT.

V usage is TRBV7-3 and J usage is TRBJ2-3, with D maybe TRBD2 (6 bases). V was pared by 4 bases and J by 5 bases, with 10 bases between. The CDR3 loop spans 13 amino acids. The V gene's germline CDR1 is SGHTA and CDR2 FQGTGA. The CDR3 coding sequence is TGTGCCAGCAGCTCACTAGCCGGAGATACGCAGTATTTT. It yields the protein CASSSLAGDTQYF. Full variable domain (missing parts from reference TRBV7-3 and TRBJ2-3): GAGVSQTPSNKVTEKGKYVELRCDPISGHTALYWYRQSLGQGPEFLIYFQGTGAADDSGLPNDRFFAVRPEGSVSTLKIQRTERGDSAVYLCASSSLAGDTQYFGPGTRLTVL.

The chain combines TRBV7-9 with TRBJ2-7; D possibly matches TRBD1 or TRBD2 (5 bases each). The V gene lost 7 bases and the J gene lost 0 bases, with 16 bases spanning the gap. CDR3 length equals 15 residues. Germline assignment: CDR1 SEHNR and CDR2 FQNEAQ (reference sequence). This CDR3 reads CASTLWGSPSYEQYF. CDR3 nucleotide sequence: TGTGCCAGCACTCTTTGGGGGAGCCCCTCCTACGAGCAGTACTTC.

This clone has just a few counts. The chain couples TRBV5-4 to TRBJ2-1; TRBD2 matches 9 bases. V was clipped by 0 bases and J by 10 bases; unmatched bases: 8. Per the germline V gene, CDR1 is SGHNT and CDR2 is YYREEE (reference sequence). The CDR3 runs 15 residues. The CDR3 reads CASSLVGSSGIEQFF. CDR3 DNA sequence: TGTGCCAGCAGCTTGGTCGGATCTAGCGGGATCGAGCAGTTCTTC.